The clone carrying this T cell receptor beta chain was detected only a few times. Its antigen is not identified. The investigators reverse transcribed all of the isolated RNA, so they sequenced expressed TCRB transcripts. Here immunoSEQ multiplex PCR was the method, and the copy in TCRdb shows in-frame clones only, minus some. The sample comprises approximately 260,000 clones, approximately 25% of which are singletons, and around 0.011% rests with the top ten. The data originate from a study of beta chain features in type 1 diabetes. Study-wide points: The cDNA sequencing approach could over-represent high-TCR-expressing cells. When Type 1 diabetes patients were examined, their TCRB CDR3s proved moderately but significantly shorter in all four CD4+ subsets.

V was cut by 0 bases and J by 2 bases, with 13 bases left in between. CDR1 is MGHRA and CDR2 is YSYEKL in the germline V gene. The CDR3 runs 16 residues. The authors sorted CD4+ naive, central memory, regulatory and stem cell-like memory cells via CD45RO/CCR7/CD25/CD127/CD95/CD27. The sequencing input was naive CD4+ T cells from blood. J is TRBJ1-2 and V is TRBV4-1, with D perhaps matching TRBD1 (5 bases). The sequence was collected from a woman aged 25 to 39 with type 1 diabetes. The chain's CDR3 is CASSQDRGRSNYGYTF. CDR3 nucleotide sequence: TGCGCCAGCAGCCAAGATAGGGGCAGATCCAACTATGGCTACACCTTC.